This TCR beta chain appears in the sequencing data of a study of T cell clonotyping in hematopoietic cell transplantation. Comment on this clone: The antigen is unknown.

Broader study findings: Pathologically expanded recipient clonotypes increased progressively from day 30 to day 180 as diversity fell. Graft donor and pretransplant recipient Inverse Simpson Index values predicted broader posttransplant TCR diversity. CD4 and CD8 repertoire contributions could not be separated without sorting.

Data came from immunoSEQ multiplex PCR; TCRdb stores just in-frame clones and leaves some out. The repertoire includes nearly 9,500 clones, around 97% of them detected once, and 2% to 3% sits in the top ten. Samples: about 28 days before transplant, then days 30, 100 and 180 after. Germline assignment: CDR1 SQVTM and CDR2 ANQGSEA. Trimming took 1 base from V and 8 from J; bases not matched to a gene: 14. The CDR3 is 16 residues long. This TCR derives from a male patient in his sixties or seventies who had an allogeneic stem cell transplant from a related donor, so the T cells may come from the graft donor. Some clones in this sample may be carry-over from other donors' samples. This material consisted of peripheral blood mononuclear cells, taken 100 days after allogeneic stem cell transplant. V usage is TRBV29-1 and J usage is TRBJ2-3; 8 bases fit TRBD2. CDR3 loop: CSVEGHGRGAPLTQYF. CDR3 bases: TGCAGCGTTGAAGGACACGGGCGGGGGGCCCCCCTTACGCAGTATTTT.